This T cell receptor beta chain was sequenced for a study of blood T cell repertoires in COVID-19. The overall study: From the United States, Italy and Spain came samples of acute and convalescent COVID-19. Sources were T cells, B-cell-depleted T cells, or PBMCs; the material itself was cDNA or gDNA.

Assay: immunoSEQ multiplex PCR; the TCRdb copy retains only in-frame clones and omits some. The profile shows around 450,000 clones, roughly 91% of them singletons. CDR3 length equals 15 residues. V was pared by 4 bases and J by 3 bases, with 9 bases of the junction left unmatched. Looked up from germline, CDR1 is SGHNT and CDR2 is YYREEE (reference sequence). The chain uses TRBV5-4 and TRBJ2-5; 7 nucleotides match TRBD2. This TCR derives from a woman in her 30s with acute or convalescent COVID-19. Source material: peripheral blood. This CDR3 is CASSAGGSVEETQYF. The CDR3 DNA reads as TGTGCCAGCAGCGCCGGGGGGTCCGTCGAAGAGACCCAGTACTTC.